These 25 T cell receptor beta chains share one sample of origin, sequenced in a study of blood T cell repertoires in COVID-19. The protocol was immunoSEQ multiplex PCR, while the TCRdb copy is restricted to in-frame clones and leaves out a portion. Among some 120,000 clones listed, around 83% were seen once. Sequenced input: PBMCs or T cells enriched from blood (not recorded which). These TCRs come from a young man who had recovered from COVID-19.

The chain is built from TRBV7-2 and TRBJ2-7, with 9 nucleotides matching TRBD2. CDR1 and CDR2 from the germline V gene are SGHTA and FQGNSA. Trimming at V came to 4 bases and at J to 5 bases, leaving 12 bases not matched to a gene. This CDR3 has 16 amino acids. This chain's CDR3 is CASSSEISGSLDEQYF. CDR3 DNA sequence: TGTGCCAGCAGCTCAGAAATTAGCGGGAGTTTGGACGAGCAGTACTTC. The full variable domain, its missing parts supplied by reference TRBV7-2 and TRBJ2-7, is GAGVSQSPSNKVTEKGKDVELRCDPISGHTALYWYRQSLGQGLEFLIYFQGNSAPDKSGLPSDRFSAERTGGSVSTLTIQRTQQEDSAVYLCASSSEISGSLDEQYFGPGTRLTVT.

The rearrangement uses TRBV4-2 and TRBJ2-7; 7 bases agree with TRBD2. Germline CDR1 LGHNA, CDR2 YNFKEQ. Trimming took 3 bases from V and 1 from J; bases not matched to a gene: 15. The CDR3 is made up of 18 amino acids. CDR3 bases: TGTGCCAGCAGCCAGCGGGGCCTGGGACTAACATCGTCCTACGAGCAGTACTTC. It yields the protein CASSQRGLGLTSSYEQYF.

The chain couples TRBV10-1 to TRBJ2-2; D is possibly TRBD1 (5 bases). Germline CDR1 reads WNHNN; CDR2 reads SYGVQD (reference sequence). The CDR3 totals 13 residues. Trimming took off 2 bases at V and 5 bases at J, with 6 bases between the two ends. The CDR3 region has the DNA TGCGCCAGCAGTGAGAGGGGAACCGGGGAGCTGTTTTTT. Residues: CASSERGTGELFF.

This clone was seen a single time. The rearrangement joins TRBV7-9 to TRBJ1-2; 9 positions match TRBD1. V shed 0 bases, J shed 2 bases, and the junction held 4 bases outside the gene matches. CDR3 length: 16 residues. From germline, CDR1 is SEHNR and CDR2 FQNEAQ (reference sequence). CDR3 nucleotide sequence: TGTGCCAGCAGCTTAGCCTGGGACAGGGAGAACTATGGCTACACCTTC. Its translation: CASSLAWDRENYGYTF.

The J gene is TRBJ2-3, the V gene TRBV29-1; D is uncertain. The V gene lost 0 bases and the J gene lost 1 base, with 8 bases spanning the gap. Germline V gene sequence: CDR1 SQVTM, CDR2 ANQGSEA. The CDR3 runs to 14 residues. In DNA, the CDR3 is TGCAGCGTTGAAGATCGTCCCGGCACAGATACGCAGTATTTT. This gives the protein CSVEDRPGTDTQYF.

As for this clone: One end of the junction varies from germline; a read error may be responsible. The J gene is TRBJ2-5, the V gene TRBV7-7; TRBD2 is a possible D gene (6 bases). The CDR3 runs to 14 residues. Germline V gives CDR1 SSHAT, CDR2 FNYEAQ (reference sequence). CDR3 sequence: CASSAGTAQETQYF. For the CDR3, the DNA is TGTGCTAGCAGCGCCGGGACTGCCCAAGAGACCCAGTACTTC.

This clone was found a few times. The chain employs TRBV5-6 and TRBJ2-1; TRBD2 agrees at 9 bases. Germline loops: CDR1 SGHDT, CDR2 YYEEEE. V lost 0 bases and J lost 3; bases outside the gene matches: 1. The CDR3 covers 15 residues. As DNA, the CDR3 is TGTGCCAGCAGCTTGGTTAGCGGGGGCTACAATGAGCAGTTCTTC. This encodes CASSLVSGGYNEQFF.

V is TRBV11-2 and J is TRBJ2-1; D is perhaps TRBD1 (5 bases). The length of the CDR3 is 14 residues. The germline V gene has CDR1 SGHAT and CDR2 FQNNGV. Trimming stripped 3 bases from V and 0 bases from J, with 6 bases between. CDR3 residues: CASSFQGSYNEQFF. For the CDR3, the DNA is TGTGCCAGCAGCTTTCAGGGCTCCTACAATGAGCAGTTCTTC.

CDR3 amino acids: CASSQAITGTRDNQPQHF. CDR3 in DNA: TGTGCCAGCAGCCAAGCGATCACCGGGACAAGAGACAATCAGCCCCAGCATTTT. This sequence joins TRBV4-2 and TRBJ1-5, with a possible D match to TRBD1 (6 bases). This CDR3 has 18 amino acids. Between the trimmed V and J ends, which lost 1 base and 3 bases, there was a span of 19 bases. The V gene's germline CDR1 is LGHNA and CDR2 YNFKEQ.

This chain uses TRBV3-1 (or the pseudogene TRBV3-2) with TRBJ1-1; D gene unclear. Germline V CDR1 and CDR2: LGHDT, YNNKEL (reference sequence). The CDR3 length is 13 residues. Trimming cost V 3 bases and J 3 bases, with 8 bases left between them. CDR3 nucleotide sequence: TGTGCCAGCAGCCACTGGCGGTACACTGAAGCTTTCTTT. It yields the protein CASSHWRYTEAFF.

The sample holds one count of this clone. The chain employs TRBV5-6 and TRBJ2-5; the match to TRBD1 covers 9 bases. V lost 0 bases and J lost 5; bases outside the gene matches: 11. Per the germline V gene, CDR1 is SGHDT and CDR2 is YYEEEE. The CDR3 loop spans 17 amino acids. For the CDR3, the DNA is TGTGCCAGCAGCTTGGGGCCGGGACAGGGCACAGGGGAGACCCAGTACTTC. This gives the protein CASSLGPGQGTGETQYF.

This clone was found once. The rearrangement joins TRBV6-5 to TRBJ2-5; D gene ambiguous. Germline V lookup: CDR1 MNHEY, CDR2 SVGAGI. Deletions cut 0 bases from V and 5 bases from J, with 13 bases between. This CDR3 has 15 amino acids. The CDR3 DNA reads TGTGCCAGCAGTTACTCGGTGTCAGGAATGGAGACCCAGTACTTC. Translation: CASSYSVSGMETQYF.

DNA of the CDR3: TGTGCCAGCAGCTTGGCCGGAGGACAGGGGAGCACTGAAGCTTTCTTT. Protein sequence: CASSLAGGQGSTEAFF. V is TRBV5-4 and J is TRBJ1-1; TRBD1 matches at 9 bases. CDR3 length: 16 amino acids. Germline lookup yields CDR1 SGHNT and CDR2 YYREEE (reference sequence). V was clipped by 0 bases and J by 4 bases; unmatched bases: 7.

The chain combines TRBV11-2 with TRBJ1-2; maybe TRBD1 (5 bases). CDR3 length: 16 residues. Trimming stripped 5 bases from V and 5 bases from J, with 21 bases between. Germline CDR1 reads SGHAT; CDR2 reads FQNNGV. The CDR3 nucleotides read TGTGCCAGCAGCCATGGAGTAGGCAGGGCCGTGTATGGCTACACCTTC. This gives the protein CASSHGVGRAVYGYTF.

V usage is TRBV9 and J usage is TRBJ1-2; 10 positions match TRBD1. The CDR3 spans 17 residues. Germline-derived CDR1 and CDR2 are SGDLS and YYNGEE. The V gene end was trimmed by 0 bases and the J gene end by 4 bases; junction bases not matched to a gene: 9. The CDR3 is CASSVDPRQGASYGYTF. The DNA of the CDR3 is TGTGCCAGCAGCGTAGATCCGAGACAGGGGGCCTCCTATGGCTACACCTTC.

This CDR3 is CASSSTGKTEAFF. In DNA, the CDR3 is TGCGCCAGCAGCTCAACAGGAAAAACTGAAGCTTTCTTT. The chain combines TRBV5-1 with TRBJ1-1; the D gene is possibly TRBD1 (5 bases). The CDR3 length is 13 residues. V lost 3 bases to trimming and J lost 5 bases, with 11 bases between them. Germline V gene data show CDR1 as SGHRS and CDR2 as YFSETQ.

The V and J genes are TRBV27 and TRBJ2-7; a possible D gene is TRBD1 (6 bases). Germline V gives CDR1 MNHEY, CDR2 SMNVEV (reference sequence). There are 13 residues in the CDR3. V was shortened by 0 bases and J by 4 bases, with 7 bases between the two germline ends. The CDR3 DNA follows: TGTGCCAGCAGTTTATCGGGGGCGTACGAGCAGTACTTC. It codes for CASSLSGAYEQYF.

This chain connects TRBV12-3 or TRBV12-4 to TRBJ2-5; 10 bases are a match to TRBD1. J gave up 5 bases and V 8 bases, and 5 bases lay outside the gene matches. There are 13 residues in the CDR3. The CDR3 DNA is TGTGCCAGCGGGGACAGGGGCACGGAGACCCAGTACTTC. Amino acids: CASGDRGTETQYF.

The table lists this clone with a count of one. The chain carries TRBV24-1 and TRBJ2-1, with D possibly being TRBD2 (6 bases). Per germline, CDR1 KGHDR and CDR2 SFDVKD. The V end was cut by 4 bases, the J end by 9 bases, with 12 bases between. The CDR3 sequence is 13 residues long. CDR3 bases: TGTGCCACCAGTGAAACCGTGGAGGGTGAGCAGTTCTTC. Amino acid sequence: CATSETVEGEQFF.

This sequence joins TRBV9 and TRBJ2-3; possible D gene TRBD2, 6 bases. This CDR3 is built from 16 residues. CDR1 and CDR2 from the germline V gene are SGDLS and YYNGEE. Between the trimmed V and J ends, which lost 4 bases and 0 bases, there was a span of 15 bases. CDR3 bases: TGTGCCAGCAGCCCCCGGGAGCCCTCGAGCACAGATACGCAGTATTTT. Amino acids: CASSPREPSSTDTQYF.

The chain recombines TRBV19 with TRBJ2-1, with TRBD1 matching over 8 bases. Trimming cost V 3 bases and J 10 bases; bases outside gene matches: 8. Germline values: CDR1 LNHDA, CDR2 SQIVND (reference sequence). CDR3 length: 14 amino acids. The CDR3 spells CASSITGRGHEQFF. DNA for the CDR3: TGTGCCAGTAGTATTACCGGCAGGGGGCACGAGCAGTTCTTC.

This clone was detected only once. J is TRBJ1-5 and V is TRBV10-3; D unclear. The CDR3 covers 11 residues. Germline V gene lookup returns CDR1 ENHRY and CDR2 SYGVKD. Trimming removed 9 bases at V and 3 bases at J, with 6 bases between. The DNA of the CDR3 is TGTGCCATTGGAGTCAATCAGCCCCAGCATTTT. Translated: CAIGVNQPQHF.

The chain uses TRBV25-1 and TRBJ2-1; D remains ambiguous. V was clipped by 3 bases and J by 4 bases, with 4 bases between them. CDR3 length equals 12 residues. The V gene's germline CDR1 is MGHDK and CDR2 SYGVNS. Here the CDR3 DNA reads TGTGCCAGCAGTGACCTATACAATGAGCAGTTCTTC. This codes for CASSDLYNEQFF.

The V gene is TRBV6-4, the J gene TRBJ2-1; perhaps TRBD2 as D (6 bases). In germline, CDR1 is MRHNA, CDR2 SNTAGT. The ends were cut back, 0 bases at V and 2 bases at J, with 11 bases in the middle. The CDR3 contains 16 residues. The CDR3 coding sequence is TGTGCCAGCAGTGACTCCTCACTAGCTCCCTACAATGAGCAGTTCTTC. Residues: CASSDSSLAPYNEQFF.

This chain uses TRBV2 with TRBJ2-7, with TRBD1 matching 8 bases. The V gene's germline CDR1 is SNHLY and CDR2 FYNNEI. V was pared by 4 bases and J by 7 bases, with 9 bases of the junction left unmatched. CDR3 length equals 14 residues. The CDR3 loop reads CASSAGQGLGEQYF. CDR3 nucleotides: TGTGCCAGCAGTGCTGGACAGGGTCTGGGGGAGCAGTACTTC.